In this sample, the clone carrying this T cell receptor beta chain turned up many times. The antigen remains undetermined. These data originate in a study of T cells after yellow fever vaccination. Study overall: Fractions with few cells were prepared using SMART-Seq v4 Ultra Low Input. Study-wide findings and caveats: On re-exposure, the response was weaker but peaked faster, at day 5 versus 15. Of the clonotypes, a small share occurred in both CD4 and CD8 compartments.

Synthesis of TCR cDNA relied on 5'RACE template switching, which attached a universal primer site and UMIs. MiXCR, applied by TCRdb to the 5' RACE reads, yields one record per CDR3 protein. The repertoire has around 70,000 distinct CDR3 sequences, around 6.9% of them found once; the top ten carry roughly 33%. Germline CDR1 is SQVTM and CDR2 is ANQGSEA. The CDR3 sequence is 13 residues long. V lost 7 bases to trimming and J lost 0 bases, with 10 bases between them. The TCR comes from a man younger than 30 who received the YFV17D yellow fever vaccine. This chain links TRBV29-1 with TRBJ2-1; a weak D match, TRBD2 (5 bases). Sequencing was performed on CD8+ T cells sorted from PBMCs, taken 5 to 6 days after the first yellow fever vaccination. The CDR3 DNA follows: TGCAGCGCCGCAACTAGCTCCTACAATGAGCAGTTCTTC. Translating it yields CSAATSSYNEQFF.